The present T cell receptor beta chain was sequenced within a study of vaccination and CD4 T cells after COVID-19. Study-level background: Investigators stimulated cells with overlapping spike peptides drawn from SARS-CoV-2, HCoV-NL63, HCoV-OC43 and HCoV-229E.

Scientists ran DNA taken from cultured CD4+ T cells through the Oncomine TCR Beta short-read assay for sequencing. MiXCR, applied by TCRdb to the PCR reads, yields one record per CDR3 protein. The table has some 25,000 distinct CDR3 sequences, 43% seen once. This CDR3 contains 16 residues. Germline-derived CDR1 and CDR2 are DFQATT and SNEGSKA (reference sequence). The junction had 10 bases not matched to a gene; V was cut back by 0 bases and J by 2 bases. This clonotype appeared a few times. Its target is not known. Treatment noted: 10-day PBMC culture with coronavirus spike peptide pools or control peptides (ViraFEST assay).

The chain has TRBV20-1 and TRBJ2-7; 7 positions agree with TRBD2. The clonotype comes from a human donor who had recovered from COVID-19. Material for sequencing was CD4+ T cells from blood, cultured in vitro. This CDR3 is CSARDMGGTVAYEQYF. As DNA, the CDR3 is TGCAGTGCTAGAGATATGGGGGGGACTGTAGCCTACGAGCAGTACTTC.